This passage covers 26 T cell receptor beta chains from one sample sequenced in a study of hypomethylating agent response in myelodysplastic syndrome. Clones were sequenced by immunoSEQ multiplex PCR, and TCRdb holds only the in-frame ones, with some missing. The sample has around 2,700 clones; approximately 79% are singletons. The specimen comprised bone marrow, sampled before or after starting hypomethylating agent treatment for myelodysplastic syndrome (not recorded which). The source of these receptors is a human donor with myelodysplastic syndrome.

V and J are TRBV5-1 and TRBJ2-5; TRBD2 is a possible D gene (5 bases). Trimming took off 0 bases at V and 0 bases at J, with 12 bases between the two ends. The CDR3 is made up of 16 amino acids. The germline gives CDR1 SGHRS, CDR2 YFSETQ. The CDR3 DNA follows: TGCGCCAGCAGCTTGGGAGGACTTTCGTACCAAGAGACCCAGTACTTC. Residues: CASSLGGLSYQETQYF.

The chain is built from TRBV6-5 and TRBJ1-2; D is possibly TRBD1 (6 bases). Germline CDR1 reads MNHEY; CDR2 reads SVGAGI. CDR3 length: 12 amino acids. V dropped 2 bases and J dropped 11 bases, with 12 bases sitting between them. The CDR3 DNA reads as TGTGCCAGCAGTTACGTGGGGGCCGCGTACACCTTC. This codes for CASSYVGAAYTF.

The rearrangement links TRBV5-4 to TRBJ1-1; 10 nucleotides agree with TRBD1. The germline V gene has CDR1 SGHNT and CDR2 YYREEE (reference sequence). The CDR3 totals 16 residues. The ends lost 5 bases at V and 6 bases at J; junction bases unmatched: 13. The CDR3 region is CASSSTGTGVLAEAFF. CDR3 nucleotide sequence: TGTGCCAGCAGTTCTACCGGGACAGGGGTGCTTGCTGAAGCTTTCTTT.

The chain carries TRBV5-5 and TRBJ1-2; 9 nucleotides match TRBD1. This CDR3 is built from 14 residues. The germline CDR1 and CDR2 sequences are SGHKS and YYEKEE (reference sequence). The junction had 6 bases not matched to a gene; V was cut back by 4 bases and J by 5 bases. The CDR3 nucleotides read TGTGCCAGCAGCGCGGGACAGGGCACGTATGGCTACACCTTC. It specifies CASSAGQGTYGYTF.

The chain carries TRBV6-5 and TRBJ1-1, with unresolved D. Trimming took 0 bases from V and 1 from J, leaving 12 bases between them. From germline, CDR1 is MNHEY and CDR2 SVGAGI. The CDR3 length is 16 residues. The CDR3 DNA is TGTGCCAGCAGTTACTCGATCGGGAGTTCGAACACTGAAGCTTTCTTT. This gives the protein CASSYSIGSSNTEAFF.

This chain links TRBV6-1 with TRBJ2-2; the match to TRBD1 covers 7 bases. After removal of 2 bases from V and 4 bases from J, the junction contained 4 bases not matched to a gene. This CDR3 contains 15 residues. CDR1 is MNHNS and CDR2 is SASEGT in the germline V gene. CDR3 region: CASSERGQSTGELFF. The CDR3 DNA reads TGTGCCAGCAGTGAAAGGGGGCAAAGCACCGGGGAGCTGTTTTTT.

V usage is TRBV10-2 and J usage is TRBJ2-2; possible D gene TRBD2, 5 bases. Trimming took 3 bases from V and 4 from J, leaving 12 bases between them. This CDR3 contains 15 residues. Germline V gene sequence: CDR1 WSHSY, CDR2 SAAADI. Here the CDR3 DNA reads TGCGCCAGCAGTGAATCTAGCCTCGGCACCGGGGAGCTGTTTTTT. It yields the protein CASSESSLGTGELFF.

The rearrangement links TRBV2 to TRBJ2-3; no reliable D call. From germline, CDR1 is SNHLY and CDR2 FYNNEI. V was cut by 3 bases and J by 5 bases, with 9 bases left in between. CDR3 length: 13 amino acids. The CDR3 protein is CASSEIGLDTQYF. As DNA, the CDR3 is TGTGCCAGCAGTGAGATCGGGCTAGATACGCAGTATTTT.

Only a few counts were recorded for this clone. This chain joins TRBV6-5 and TRBJ1-3; TRBD1 aligns across 7 bases. The CDR3 extends over 14 amino acids. With 6 bases clipped from V and 0 bases from J, the junction kept 2 bases outside the gene matches. Looked up from germline, CDR1 is MNHEY and CDR2 is SVGAGI. The CDR3 reads CASSGTDSGNTIYF. The CDR3 coding sequence is TGTGCCAGCAGCGGGACAGACTCTGGAAACACCATATATTTT.

The chain combines TRBV15 with TRBJ2-5; TRBD1 is a possible D gene (6 bases). The J call could be wrong; TRBJ2-7 is a better fit for the DNA end. Germline CDR1 LNHNV, CDR2 YYDKDF (reference sequence). This CDR3 comprises 14 residues. In nucleotides, the CDR3 is TGTGCCACCAGCAAGTCAGGGGTTTCATACGAGCAGTACTTC. This codes for CATSKSGVSYEQYF.

The V and J genes are TRBV6-5 and TRBJ1-2, with 8 bases lining up with TRBD1. The CDR3 has 12 amino acids. Germline CDR1 reads MNHEY; CDR2 reads SVGAGI. The V gene end was trimmed by 6 bases and the J gene end by 7 bases; junction bases not matched to a gene: 4. In DNA, the CDR3 is TGTGCCAGCAGACCGACAGGGGCTGGCTACACCTTC. Amino acid sequence: CASRPTGAGYTF.

The chain carries TRBV6-1 and TRBJ1-1; 8 bases match TRBD1. With V trimmed by 6 bases and J by 0 bases, 3 bases remained unmatched. This CDR3 is 14 amino acids long. Germline-derived CDR1 and CDR2 are MNHNS and SASEGT. CDR3: CASSEQGVNTEAFF. The CDR3 bases are TGTGCCAGCAGCGAACAGGGGGTGAACACTGAAGCTTTCTTT.

The chain joins TRBV9 to TRBJ2-3, with 9 bases that match TRBD1. The germline gives CDR1 SGDLS, CDR2 YYNGEE. The CDR3 consists of 17 residues. V shed 1 base and J 7 bases; nucleotides not matched to a gene: 13. This chain's CDR3 is CASSVMAGTGFANTQYF. CDR3 DNA sequence: TGTGCCAGCAGCGTAATGGCAGGGACAGGGTTTGCAAATACGCAGTATTTT.

The chain carries TRBV4-2 and TRBJ2-3, with 7 bases aligning to TRBD2. Germline CDR1 LGHNA, CDR2 YNFKEQ. This CDR3 spans 16 amino acids. V gave up 5 bases and J gave up 2 bases; unmatched junction bases: 10. In DNA form, the CDR3 reads TGTGCCAGCAGCGGGTATGGGGGGGTCTCCACAGATACGCAGTATTTT. Protein product: CASSGYGGVSTDTQYF.

This clone was recorded a few times. The chain has TRBV4-1 and TRBJ2-7, with no clear D. The CDR3 is made up of 14 amino acids. V was trimmed by 1 base and J by 0 bases, leaving 7 bases between them. In germline, CDR1 is MGHRA, CDR2 YSYEKL. The CDR3 sequence: CASSQGSSSYEQYF. CDR3 coding DNA: TGCGCCAGCAGCCAAGGTAGTAGCTCCTACGAGCAGTACTTC.

A note on this clone: The likely explanation is a read error, given a far larger clone one base away. Other DNA sequences in this specimen translate into the identical CDR3. The chain links TRBV13 to TRBJ2-5; 12 bases map to TRBD1. The CDR3 loop spans 18 amino acids. CDR1 is PRHDT, CDR2 FYEKMQ, per germline (reference sequence). V was clipped by 3 bases and J by 4 bases; unmatched bases: 12. The CDR3 DNA is TGTGCCAGCAGCTTGGCTGGGACAGGGGGCGCGGGAGGAGAGACCCAGTACTTC. Its translation is CASSLAGTGGAGGETQYF.

In its sample, this clone was seen a few times. Here the CDR3 reads CASSLGGYYGYTF. In nucleotides, the CDR3 is TGTGCCAGCAGCTTAGGCGGGTACTATGGCTACACCTTC. The V call is TRBV7-2, the J call TRBJ1-2; D not certain. The germline V gene has CDR1 SGHTA and CDR2 FQGNSA. V was shortened by 1 base and J by 3 bases, with 6 bases between the two germline ends. This CDR3 is built from 13 residues.

This chain connects TRBV6-1 to TRBJ1-2, with a possible D match to TRBD1 (6 bases). V was trimmed by 5 bases and J by 3 bases, leaving 13 bases between them. In germline, CDR1 is MNHNS, CDR2 SASEGT. The CDR3 has 14 residues. The CDR3 protein is CASSTAQGYYGYTF. The DNA for the CDR3 is TGTGCCAGCAGTACGGCACAGGGTTACTATGGCTACACCTTC.

This chain uses TRBV5-6 with TRBJ2-7; D not certain. V was trimmed by 2 bases and J by 2 bases, leaving 17 bases between them. The V gene's germline CDR1 is SGHDT and CDR2 YYEEEE. This CDR3 spans 16 amino acids. In DNA form, the CDR3 reads TGTGCCAGCAGCTTTTTGTCTAATGGACGACCCTACGAGCAGTACTTC. The encoded protein is CASSFLSNGRPYEQYF.

This rearrangement joins TRBV30 to TRBJ2-3, with D perhaps matching TRBD2 (6 bases). The germline gives CDR1 GTSNPN, CDR2 SVGIG (reference sequence). The V end was cut by 0 bases, the J end by 2 bases, with 12 bases between. The CDR3 contains 15 residues. The CDR3, as DNA: TGTGCCTGGAGTGTGTTAGCGGTTGCCACAGATACGCAGTATTTT. Protein sequence: CAWSVLAVATDTQYF.

The count of this clone is one. This chain uses TRBV7-9 with TRBJ2-3; 8 nucleotides line up with TRBD2. V lost 5 bases and J lost 6; bases outside the gene matches: 19. The CDR3 has 18 amino acids. Germline CDR1 reads SEHNR; CDR2 reads FQNEAQ (reference sequence). The CDR3 loop is CASSQFGTRTRTQDTQYF. The CDR3 DNA reads as TGTGCCAGCAGCCAATTCGGGACTAGAACCCGCACACAGGATACGCAGTATTTT.

Here the CDR3 reads CASSPHLDSQPQHF. CDR3 bases: TGTGCCAGCAGCCCTCATCTGGACTCTCAGCCCCAGCATTTT. The genes are TRBV11-2 and TRBJ1-5; D is unclear. The CDR3 has 14 amino acids. Germline loops: CDR1 SGHAT, CDR2 FQNNGV. The V gene lost 5 bases and the J gene lost 6 bases, with 14 bases spanning the gap.

V and J are TRBV5-1 and TRBJ2-3, with TRBD1 identical over 9 bases. CDR1 and CDR2 from the germline V gene are SGHRS and YFSETQ. Trimming at V came to 0 bases and at J to 1 base, leaving 9 bases not matched to a gene. The CDR3 covers 18 residues. CDR3 loop: CASSLGPGQGRGTDTQYF. The CDR3 DNA reads TGCGCCAGCAGCTTGGGACCGGGACAGGGCAGAGGCACAGATACGCAGTATTTT.

This chain joins TRBV6-1 and TRBJ1-3, with 9 nucleotides matching TRBD1. V shed 6 bases and J 5 bases; nucleotides not matched to a gene: 8. This CDR3 has 15 residues. Germline V gene data show CDR1 as MNHNS and CDR2 as SASEGT. As DNA, the CDR3 is TGTGCCAGCAGACCGTTGACAGGGGGTCGAAACACCATATATTTT. Protein: CASRPLTGGRNTIYF.

The V call is TRBV5-6, the J call TRBJ2-7; tentatively, D is TRBD1 (6 bases). The CDR3 is 15 residues long. V shed 0 bases and J shed 2 bases, with 12 bases lying between them. CDR1 is SGHDT, CDR2 YYEEEE, per germline. In nucleotides, the CDR3 is TGTGCCAGCAGCTTGGATTACAGGGACCCCTACGAGCAGTACTTC. Translated, it gives CASSLDYRDPYEQYF.

The gene calls are TRBV5-6 and TRBJ1-4; no firm D call. The germline CDR1 and CDR2 sequences are SGHDT and YYEEEE. The CDR3 length is 13 residues. Trimming left V 2 bases short and J 2 bases short, with 4 bases between. CDR3 nucleotide sequence: TGTGCCAGCAGCTTCCGGACTAATGAAAAACTGTTTTTT. Translating gives CASSFRTNEKLFF.